The T cell receptor (beta chain) under discussion was sequenced for a study of T cells after yellow fever vaccination. Findings of the study overall: Though it reached lower strength, the secondary response hit its peak faster, day 5 versus 15. Booster samples showed a return of most primary-vaccination clones (about 96% CD4, approximately 90% CD8).

With respect to this clonotype: The antigen is unknown.

5'RACE template switching added a universal primer site and UMIs to TCR cDNA. MiXCR, run by TCRdb on the 5' RACE reads, gives a single entry per CDR3 protein. The table has some 500,000 distinct CDR3 sequences, roughly 12% seen once. The CDR3 totals 14 residues. The ends were cut back, 3 bases at V and 8 bases at J, with 17 bases in the middle. Germline V gene data show CDR1 as DFQATT and CDR2 as SNEGSKA (reference sequence). The receptor was derived from a man aged 30-40 years who received the YFV17D yellow fever vaccine. This specimen consisted of PBMCs, obtained on the day of the yellow fever booster vaccination. The chain recombines TRBV20-1 with TRBJ2-1; possibly TRBD2 for D (6 bases). Here the CDR3 DNA reads TGCAGTGCTAGGGCGGCTAGCGTTAGTCATGAGCAGTTCTTC. This translates into CSARAASVSHEQFF.